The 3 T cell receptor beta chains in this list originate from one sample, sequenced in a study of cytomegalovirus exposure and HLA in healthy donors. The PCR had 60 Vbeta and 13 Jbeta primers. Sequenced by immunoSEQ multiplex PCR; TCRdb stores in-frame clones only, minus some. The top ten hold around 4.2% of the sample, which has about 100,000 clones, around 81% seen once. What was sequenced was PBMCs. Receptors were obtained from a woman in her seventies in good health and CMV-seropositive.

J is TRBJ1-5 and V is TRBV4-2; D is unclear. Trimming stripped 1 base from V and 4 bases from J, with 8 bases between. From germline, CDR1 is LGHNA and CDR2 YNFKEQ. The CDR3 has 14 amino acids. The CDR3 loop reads CASSQGIANQPQHF. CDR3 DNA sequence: TGTGCCAGCAGCCAAGGGATAGCAAATCAGCCCCAGCATTTT.

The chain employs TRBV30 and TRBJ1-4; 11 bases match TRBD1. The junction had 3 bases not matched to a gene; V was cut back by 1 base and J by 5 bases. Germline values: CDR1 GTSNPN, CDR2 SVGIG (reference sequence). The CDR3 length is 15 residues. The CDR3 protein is CAWSAGQGGNEKLFF. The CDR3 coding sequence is TGTGCCTGGAGTGCGGGACAGGGGGGGAATGAAAAACTGTTTTTT.

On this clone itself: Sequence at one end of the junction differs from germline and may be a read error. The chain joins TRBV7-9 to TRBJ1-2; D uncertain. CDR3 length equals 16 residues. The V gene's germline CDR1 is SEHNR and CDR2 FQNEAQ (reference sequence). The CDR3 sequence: CSSSLAGESWGYGYTF. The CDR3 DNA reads TGTTCCAGCAGCTTAGCCGGGGAGTCGTGGGGCTATGGCTACACCTTC.